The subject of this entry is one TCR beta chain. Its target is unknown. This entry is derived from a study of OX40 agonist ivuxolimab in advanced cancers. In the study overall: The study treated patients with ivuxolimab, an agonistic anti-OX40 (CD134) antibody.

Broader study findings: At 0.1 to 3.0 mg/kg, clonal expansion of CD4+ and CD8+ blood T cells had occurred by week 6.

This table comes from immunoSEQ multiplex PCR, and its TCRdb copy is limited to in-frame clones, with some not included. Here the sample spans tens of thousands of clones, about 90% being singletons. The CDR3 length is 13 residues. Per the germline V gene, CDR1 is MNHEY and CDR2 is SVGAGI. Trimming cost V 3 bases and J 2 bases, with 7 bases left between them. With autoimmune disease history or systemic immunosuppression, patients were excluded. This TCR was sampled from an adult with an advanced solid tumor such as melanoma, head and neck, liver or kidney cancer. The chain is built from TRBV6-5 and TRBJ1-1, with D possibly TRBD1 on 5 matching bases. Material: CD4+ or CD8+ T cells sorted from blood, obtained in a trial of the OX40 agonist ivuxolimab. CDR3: CASSYQGNTEAFF. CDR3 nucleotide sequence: TGTGCCAGCAGTTATCAGGGCAACACTGAAGCTTTCTTT.